Following are 26 T cell receptor beta chains from one sample sequenced in a study of blood T cell repertoires in COVID-19. The protocol was immunoSEQ multiplex PCR, while the TCRdb copy is restricted to in-frame clones and leaves out a portion. The sample holds about 47,000 clones, about 90% seen once. Sequencing was done on a sample of peripheral blood. The source of these receptors is a man between 65 and 85 years old with active COVID-19.

This clone was found a few times. The chain combines TRBV4-2 with TRBJ1-5; 9 nucleotides match TRBD1. CDR1 and CDR2 (germline): LGHNA, YNFKEQ. V shed 2 bases, J shed 5 bases, and the junction held 4 bases outside the gene matches. This CDR3 contains 15 residues. The DNA for the CDR3 is TGTGCCAGCAGCCAAACCGGGACAGGGCATCAGCCCCAGCATTTT. It translates to CASSQTGTGHQPQHF.

The gene calls are TRBV5-8 and TRBJ2-7; TRBD1 matches at 9 bases. The CDR3 runs 15 residues. V shed 0 bases, J shed 0 bases, and the junction held 1 base outside the gene matches. Germline CDR1 reads SGHTS; CDR2 reads YDEGEE. CDR3 DNA sequence: TGTGCCAGCAGCTTGGGGACAGGGGACTCCTACGAGCAGTACTTC. Residues: CASSLGTGDSYEQYF.

V usage is TRBV6-2 or TRBV6-3 and J usage is TRBJ2-7; 11 positions agree with TRBD1. J lost 0 bases, V lost 6 bases, and 4 bases had no gene match. Germline V gene data show CDR1 as MNHEY and CDR2 as SVGEGT. The CDR3 is made up of 15 amino acids. The CDR3 nucleotides read TGTGCCAGCAGCCTGGGACAGGGGGTCTCCTACGAGCAGTACTTC. Protein: CASSLGQGVSYEQYF.

The gene calls are TRBV6-5 and TRBJ1-4; 9 nucleotides line up with TRBD1. Germline-derived CDR1 and CDR2 are MNHEY and SVGAGI. V gave up 5 bases and J gave up 7 bases; unmatched junction bases: 8. The CDR3 covers 15 residues. The CDR3 is CASSRAGTGREKLFF. In DNA form, the CDR3 reads TGTGCCAGCAGTCGAGCCGGGACAGGGCGTGAAAAACTGTTTTTT.

The chain carries TRBV18 and TRBJ2-7; D gene ambiguous. Germline loops: CDR1 KGHSH, CDR2 LQKENI. The length of the CDR3 is 15 residues. The V gene lost 3 bases and the J gene lost 6 bases, with 18 bases spanning the gap. The CDR3, as DNA: TGTGCCAGCTCACCTTCCTCCGCCCCGACAATCGAGCAGTACTTC. It specifies CASSPSSAPTIEQYF.

The chain is built from TRBV19 and TRBJ1-2, with a possible D match to TRBD1 (5 bases). CDR3 length equals 14 residues. The V and J ends lost 7 bases and 2 bases respectively, with 14 bases between them. In germline, CDR1 is LNHDA, CDR2 SQIVND (reference sequence). CDR3 DNA sequence: TGTGCCAGTATCGCCGGGTGGGGCAACTATGGCTACACCTTC. Translated: CASIAGWGNYGYTF.

DNA of the CDR3: TGTGCCAGCAGCTCGTTCACTTATGACACTGAAGCTTTCTTT. It translates to CASSSFTYDTEAFF. The J gene is TRBJ1-1, the V gene TRBV7-3; no firm D call. CDR1 SGHTA and CDR2 FQGTGA come from the germline V gene. CDR3 length: 14 amino acids. Trimming pared 4 bases from V and 3 bases from J, leaving 12 bases between.

The chain combines TRBV6-5 with TRBJ1-4; D may be TRBD1 (5 bases). CDR3 length: 15 residues. CDR1 and CDR2 from the germline V gene are MNHEY and SVGAGI. V lost 7 bases and J 8 bases, leaving 20 bases between the germline ends. The CDR3: CASTALQGRFEKLFF. The CDR3 nucleotides read TGTGCCAGCACCGCCCTTCAGGGAAGGTTCGAAAAACTGTTTTTT.

The chain couples TRBV12-5 to TRBJ2-2; perhaps TRBD2 as D (5 bases). From germline, CDR1 is LGHNT and CDR2 FRNRAP. The CDR3 totals 15 residues. Trimming took 4 bases from V and 4 from J, leaving 13 bases between them. This CDR3 is CASGSGAVGTGELFF. The CDR3 DNA reads TGTGCTAGTGGTTCCGGAGCGGTTGGCACCGGGGAGCTGTTTTTT.

The chain employs TRBV7-8 and TRBJ2-7; tentative D call: TRBD1 (6 bases). The CDR3 loop spans 13 amino acids. CDR1 and CDR2 from the germline V gene are SGHVS and FQNEAQ. Trimming pared 1 base from V and 6 bases from J, leaving 10 bases between. The CDR3 bases are TGTGCCAGCAGCTTAGAGGGCAGGGGCGAGCAGTACTTC. Its protein product is CASSLEGRGEQYF.

The chain carries TRBV6-4 and TRBJ2-3; D is perhaps TRBD1 (6 bases). CDR1 and CDR2 from the germline V gene are MRHNA and SNTAGT. This CDR3 is built from 13 residues. Trimming stripped 10 bases from V and 3 bases from J, with 14 bases between. DNA of the CDR3: TGTGCCACCAGACCTACAGGGACAGATACGCAGTATTTT. This translates into CATRPTGTDTQYF.

J is TRBJ1-1 and V is TRBV5-1; D gene unclear. The CDR3 has 14 residues. Germline V CDR1 and CDR2: SGHRS, YFSETQ. Trimming stripped 0 bases from V and 1 base from J, with 7 bases between. The DNA for the CDR3 is TGCGCCAGCAGCTTGGGAGGCGGGAACACTGAAGCTTTCTTT. It translates to CASSLGGGNTEAFF.

The chain employs TRBV6-1 and TRBJ2-2; tentatively, D is TRBD2 (7 bases). The CDR3 runs 16 residues. Germline values: CDR1 MNHNS, CDR2 SASEGT. Trimming shortened V by 2 bases and J by 7 bases, and 17 bases separated the two germline ends. The CDR3 bases are TGTGCCAGCAGTGAAATGCAAAGGGGGGGTAACGGGGAGCTGTTTTTT. Its protein product is CASSEMQRGGNGELFF.

The chain recombines TRBV6-5 with TRBJ2-5; possibly TRBD2 for D (5 bases). The germline V gene encodes CDR1 MNHEY and CDR2 SVGAGI. Trimming stripped 7 bases from V and 4 bases from J, with 16 bases between. The CDR3 sequence is 14 residues long. CDR3 loop: CASTPRPAVETQYF. As DNA, the CDR3 is TGTGCCAGCACTCCCCGTCCAGCGGTAGAGACCCAGTACTTC.

The chain carries TRBV6-2 or TRBV6-3 and TRBJ1-1, with 8 bases that match TRBD1. Germline CDR1 and CDR2: MNHEY and SVGEGT. This CDR3 contains 14 residues. J lost 4 bases, V lost 6 bases, and 7 bases had no gene match. The CDR3 spells CASSLQGEVTEAFF. CDR3 bases: TGTGCCAGCAGCCTACAGGGGGAGGTCACTGAAGCTTTCTTT.

J is TRBJ1-1 and V is TRBV19; 11 nucleotides match TRBD1. This CDR3 has 17 residues. Germline CDR1 LNHDA, CDR2 SQIVND (reference sequence). V shed 1 base and J 1 base; nucleotides not matched to a gene: 5. In nucleotides, the CDR3 is TGTGCCAGTAGTATAGGGACAGGGGGCATCGAGAACACTGAAGCTTTCTTT. Protein sequence: CASSIGTGGIENTEAFF.

This clone is labeled medium-sized. The rearrangement uses TRBV2 and TRBJ1-5; 10 bases match TRBD1. V lost 1 base and J lost 2; bases outside the gene matches: 8. The CDR3 is 18 residues long. Germline-derived CDR1 and CDR2 are SNHLY and FYNNEI. As DNA, the CDR3 is TGTGCCAGCAGTGAAGAATTTCCGACAGGGGGCGGCAATCAGCCCCAGCATTTT. This translates into CASSEEFPTGGGNQPQHF.

This clone was recorded once. V gene TRBV6-5 combines with J gene TRBJ2-3; D is possibly TRBD1 (6 bases). The length of the CDR3 is 16 residues. CDR1 is MNHEY and CDR2 is SVGAGI in the germline V gene. Trimming cost V 0 bases and J 3 bases, with 13 bases left between them. The CDR3 region has the DNA TGTGCCAGCAGTTACTCGATTGAGGGGGTAACAGATACGCAGTATTTT. This encodes CASSYSIEGVTDTQYF.

The chain joins TRBV5-6 to TRBJ1-1; TRBD1 matches at 9 bases. Looked up from germline, CDR1 is SGHDT and CDR2 is YYEEEE. Trimming at V came to 3 bases and at J to 1 base, leaving 10 bases not matched to a gene. The CDR3 runs 17 residues. This CDR3 reads CASSSTGGRSTNTEAFF. For the CDR3, the DNA is TGTGCCAGCAGCTCGACAGGGGGACGATCGACGAACACTGAAGCTTTCTTT. Looking up the rest from reference TRBV5-6 and TRBJ1-1 gives the full variable domain: DAGVTQSPTHLIKTRGQQVTLRCSPKSGHDTVSWYQQALGQGPQFIFQYYEEEERQRGNFPDRFSGHQFPNYSSELNVNALLLGDSALYLCASSSTGGRSTNTEAFFGQGTRLTVV.

The V and J genes are TRBV19 and TRBJ1-5, with no clear D. V was clipped by 4 bases and J by 3 bases, with 4 bases between them. CDR3 length: 12 amino acids. The germline V gene has CDR1 LNHDA and CDR2 SQIVND (reference sequence). CDR3 coding DNA: TGTGCCAGTAGTACCAACAATCAGCCCCAGCATTTT. Translated, it gives CASSTNNQPQHF.

The J gene is TRBJ1-4, the V gene TRBV7-9; D possibly corresponds to TRBD1 (6 bases). Per germline, CDR1 SEHNR and CDR2 FQNEAQ (reference sequence). Trimming cost V 3 bases and J 3 bases, with 8 bases left between them. The CDR3 totals 14 residues. CDR3 DNA: TGTGCCAGCAGCTTTAGGACAGCTAATGAAAAACTGTTTTTT. Its protein is CASSFRTANEKLFF.

J is TRBJ1-1 and V is TRBV7-9; D is unclear. Germline V lookup: CDR1 SEHNR, CDR2 FQNEAQ (reference sequence). The CDR3 totals 15 residues. The V end was cut by 4 bases, the J end by 0 bases, with 12 bases between. The CDR3 loop reads CASSSPTKLNTEAFF. CDR3 nucleotide sequence: TGTGCCAGCAGCTCGCCGACAAAACTGAACACTGAAGCTTTCTTT.

In its sample, this clone was seen once. Additional DNA sequences in this sample encode the identical CDR3. V is TRBV6-5 and J is TRBJ1-4; 10 bases map to TRBD1. J was trimmed by 7 bases and V by 6 bases; bases with no gene match: 2. There are 13 residues in the CDR3. Per the germline V gene, CDR1 is MNHEY and CDR2 is SVGAGI. The CDR3, as DNA: TGTGCCAGCAGGACAGGGGGCGGTGAAAAACTGTTTTTT. Translating it yields CASRTGGGEKLFF.

This chain uses TRBV19 with TRBJ2-7, with 8 bases matching TRBD1. Per germline, CDR1 LNHDA and CDR2 SQIVND (reference sequence). Trimming took 2 bases from V and 13 from J; bases not matched to a gene: 10. CDR3 size: 13 residues. The chain's CDR3 is CASSISGQGAFYF. In DNA form, the CDR3 reads TGTGCCAGTAGTATATCGGGTCAGGGGGCGTTTTACTTC.

Concerning this clone: At the DNA level, this CDR3 is encoded by other sequences in the same sample as well. J is TRBJ1-2 and V is TRBV10-3; 9 bases agree with TRBD1. The CDR3 has 13 residues. CDR1 is ENHRY and CDR2 is SYGVKD in the germline V gene. Trimming at V came to 3 bases and at J to 7 bases, leaving 3 bases not matched to a gene. CDR3 in amino acids: CAISDRTGVGYTF. The CDR3 DNA is TGTGCCATCAGTGACCGGACAGGGGTTGGCTACACCTTC.

The chain joins TRBV7-9 to TRBJ2-7; 9 bases align to TRBD1. With 5 bases clipped from V and 5 bases from J, the junction kept 1 base outside the gene matches. CDR1 is SEHNR, CDR2 FQNEAQ, per germline (reference sequence). The CDR3 sequence is 12 residues long. DNA for the CDR3: TGTGCCAGCAGCAGGACAGGGGACGAGCAGTACTTC. The encoded protein is CASSRTGDEQYF.